This TCR beta chain was sequenced during a study of metastatic and nonmetastatic thyroid tumors. TCRdb re-called the PCR reads through MiXCR. The sample shows 14,000 to 15,000 clones, around 3.9% of them seen only once. No patient had received any treatment before thyroid surgery. This CDR3 is built from 15 residues. Losses at the gene ends were 6 bases for V and 2 bases for J; bases not matched to a gene: 6. Germline values: CDR1 MDHEN, CDR2 SYDVKM. The clonotype was recovered from a female donor with papillary thyroid cancer or a benign thyroid nodule (not recorded which). Some clones in this sample may be carry-over from other donors' samples. The V gene is TRBV28, the J gene TRBJ2-7; 11 bases line up with TRBD2. Sequencing input: tumor tissue. This chain's CDR3 is CASSPTSGVTYEQYF. CDR3 in DNA: TGTGCCAGCAGCCCGACTAGCGGGGTCACCTACGAGCAGTACTTC.